This TCR beta chain was found in a study of blood T cell repertoires in COVID-19. The overall study: Acute-phase and convalescent COVID-19 samples originated in the United States, Italy and Spain. PBMCs, B-cell-depleted T cells, or T cells were the source of the cDNA or gDNA that made up the material.

From germline, CDR1 is PRHDT and CDR2 FYEKMQ (reference sequence). With 5 bases clipped from V and 4 bases from J, the junction kept 3 bases outside the gene matches. The CDR3 loop spans 15 amino acids. In the original analysis: Reference gene primer amplification yielded estimated nucleated cell counts. Clones were sequenced by immunoSEQ multiplex PCR, and TCRdb holds only the in-frame ones, with some missing. V and J calls and clone size are as listed in that table; D and trimming were resolved from the DNA. This sample has 150,000 to 200,000 clones; around four fifths occur once, and the top ten carry about 10%. Only a few counts were recorded for this clone.

This sequence was found in a woman aged 80 or older with active or convalescent COVID-19. Sequencing was done on a sample of peripheral blood. This chain uses TRBV13 with TRBJ2-5; 14 nucleotides align to TRBD2. CDR3 loop: CASSPGLAGGETQYF. The CDR3 region has the DNA TGTGCCAGCAGCCCCGGACTAGCGGGGGGAGAGACCCAGTACTTC.